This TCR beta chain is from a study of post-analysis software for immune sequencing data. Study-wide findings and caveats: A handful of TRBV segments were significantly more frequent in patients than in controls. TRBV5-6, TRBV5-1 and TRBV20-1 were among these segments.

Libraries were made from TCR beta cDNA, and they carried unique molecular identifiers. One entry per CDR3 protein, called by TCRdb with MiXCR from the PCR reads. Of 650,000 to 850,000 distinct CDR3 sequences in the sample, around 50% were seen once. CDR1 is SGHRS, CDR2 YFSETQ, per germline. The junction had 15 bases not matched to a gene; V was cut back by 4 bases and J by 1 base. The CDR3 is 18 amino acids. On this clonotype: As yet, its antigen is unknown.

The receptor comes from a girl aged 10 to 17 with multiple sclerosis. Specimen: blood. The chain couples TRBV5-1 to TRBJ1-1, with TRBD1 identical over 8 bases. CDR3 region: CASSPLTQTGDSNTEAFF. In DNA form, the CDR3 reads TGCGCCAGCAGCCCCCTAACACAGACAGGGGACTCGAACACTGAAGCTTTCTTT.